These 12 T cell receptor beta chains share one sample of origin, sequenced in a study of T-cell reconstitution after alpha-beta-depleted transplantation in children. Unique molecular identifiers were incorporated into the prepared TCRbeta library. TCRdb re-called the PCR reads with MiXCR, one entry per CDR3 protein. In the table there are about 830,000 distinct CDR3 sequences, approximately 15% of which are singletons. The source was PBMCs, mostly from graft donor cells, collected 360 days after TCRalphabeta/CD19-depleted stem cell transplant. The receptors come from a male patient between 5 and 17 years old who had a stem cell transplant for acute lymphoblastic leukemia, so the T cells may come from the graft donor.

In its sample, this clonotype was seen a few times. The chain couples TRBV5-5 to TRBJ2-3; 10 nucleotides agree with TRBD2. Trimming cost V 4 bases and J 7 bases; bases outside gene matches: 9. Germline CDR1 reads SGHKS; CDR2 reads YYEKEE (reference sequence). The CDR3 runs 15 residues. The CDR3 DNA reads TGTGCCAGCAGCCGTACGGCTAGCGGGAGTCATACGCAGTATTTT. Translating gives CASSRTASGSHTQYF.

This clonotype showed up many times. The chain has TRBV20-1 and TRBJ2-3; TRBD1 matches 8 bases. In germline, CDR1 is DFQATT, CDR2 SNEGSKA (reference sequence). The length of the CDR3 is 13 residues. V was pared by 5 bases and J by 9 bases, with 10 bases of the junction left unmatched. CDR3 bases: TGCAGTGCTCCCCCCCTCACAGGGGGGACGCAGTATTTT. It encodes CSAPPLTGGTQYF.

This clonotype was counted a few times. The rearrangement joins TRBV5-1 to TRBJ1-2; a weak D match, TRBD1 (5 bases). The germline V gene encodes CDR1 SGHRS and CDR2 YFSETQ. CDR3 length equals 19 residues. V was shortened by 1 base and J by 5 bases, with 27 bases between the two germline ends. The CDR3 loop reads CASSLRSGRRSTYGYGYTF. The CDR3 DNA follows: TGCGCCAGCAGCTTGCGGTCGGGGCGACGCAGCACATACGGTTATGGCTACACCTTC.

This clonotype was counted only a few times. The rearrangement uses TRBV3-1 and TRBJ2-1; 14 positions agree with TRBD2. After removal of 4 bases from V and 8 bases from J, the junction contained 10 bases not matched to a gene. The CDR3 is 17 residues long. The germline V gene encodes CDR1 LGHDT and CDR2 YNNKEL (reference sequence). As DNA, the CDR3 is TGTGCCAGCAGCCCCGGGACTAGCGGGAGAAATGTCGATGAGCAGTTCTTC. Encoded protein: CASSPGTSGRNVDEQFF.

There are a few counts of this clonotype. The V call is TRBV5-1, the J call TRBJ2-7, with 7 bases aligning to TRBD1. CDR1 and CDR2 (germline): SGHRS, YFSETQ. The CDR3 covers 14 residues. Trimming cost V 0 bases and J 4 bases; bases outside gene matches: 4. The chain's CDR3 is CASSLGETGYEQYF. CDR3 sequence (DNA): TGCGCCAGCAGCTTGGGGGAGACAGGGTACGAGCAGTACTTC.

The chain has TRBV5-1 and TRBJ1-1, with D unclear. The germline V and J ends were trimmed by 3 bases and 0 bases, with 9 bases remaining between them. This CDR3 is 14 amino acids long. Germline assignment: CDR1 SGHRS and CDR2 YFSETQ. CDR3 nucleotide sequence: TGCGCCAGCAGCTGGGCGGCCCTGAACACTGAAGCTTTCTTT. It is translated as CASSWAALNTEAFF.

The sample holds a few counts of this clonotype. The CDR3 DNA is TGCAGTGCTGGCCGGGGCGTAAATCAGCCCCAGCATTTT. It yields the protein CSAGRGVNQPQHF. The rearrangement joins TRBV20-1 to TRBJ1-5; tentative D call: TRBD1 (5 bases). The CDR3 totals 13 residues. The germline CDR1 and CDR2 sequences are DFQATT and SNEGSKA (reference sequence). Trimming cost V 5 bases and J 4 bases, with 12 bases left between them.

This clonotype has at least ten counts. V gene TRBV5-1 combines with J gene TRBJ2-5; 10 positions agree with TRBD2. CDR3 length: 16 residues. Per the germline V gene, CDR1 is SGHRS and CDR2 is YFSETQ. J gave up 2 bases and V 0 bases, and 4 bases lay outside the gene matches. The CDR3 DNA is TGCGCCAGCAGCTTGGTGAGCGGGAGGGGTCAAGAGACCCAGTACTTC. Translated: CASSLVSGRGQETQYF. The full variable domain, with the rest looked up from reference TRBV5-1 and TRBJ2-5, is KAGVTQTPRYLIKTRGQQVTLSCSPISGHRSVSWYQQTPGQGLQFLFEYFSETQRNKGNFPGRFSGRQFSNSRSEMNVSTLELGDSALYLCASSLVSGRGQETQYFGPGTRLLVL.

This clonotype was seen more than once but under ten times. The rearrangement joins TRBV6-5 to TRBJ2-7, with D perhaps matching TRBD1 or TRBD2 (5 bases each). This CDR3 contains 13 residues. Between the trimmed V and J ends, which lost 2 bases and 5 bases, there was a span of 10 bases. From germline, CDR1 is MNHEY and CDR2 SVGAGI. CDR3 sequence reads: CASSYGGRDEQYF. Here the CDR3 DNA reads TGTGCCAGCAGTTACGGGGGAAGGGACGAGCAGTACTTC.

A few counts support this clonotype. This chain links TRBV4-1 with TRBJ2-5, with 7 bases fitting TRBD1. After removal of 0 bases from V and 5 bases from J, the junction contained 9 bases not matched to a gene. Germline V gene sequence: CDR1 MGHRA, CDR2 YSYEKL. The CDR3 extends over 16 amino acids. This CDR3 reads CASSQDPRSRGETQYF. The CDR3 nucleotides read TGCGCCAGCAGCCAAGATCCTCGGAGCAGGGGGGAGACCCAGTACTTC.

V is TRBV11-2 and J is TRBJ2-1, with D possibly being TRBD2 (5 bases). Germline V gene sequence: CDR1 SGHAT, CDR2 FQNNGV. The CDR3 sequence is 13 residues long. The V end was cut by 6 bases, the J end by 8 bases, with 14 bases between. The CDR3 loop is CASSYPMEDEQFF. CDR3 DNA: TGTGCCAGCAGTTACCCCATGGAGGATGAGCAGTTCTTC.

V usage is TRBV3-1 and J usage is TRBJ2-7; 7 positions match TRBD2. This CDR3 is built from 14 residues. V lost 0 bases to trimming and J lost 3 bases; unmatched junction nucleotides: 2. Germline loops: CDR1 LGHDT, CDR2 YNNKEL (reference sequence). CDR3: CASSQESGVYEQYF. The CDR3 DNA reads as TGTGCCAGCAGCCAAGAGAGCGGGGTCTACGAGCAGTACTTC.